This T cell receptor beta chain was retrieved from a study of spatial heterogeneity in lung cancer. Study at large: Compared with alpha-chain sequences, beta-chain sequences were consistently detected in greater numbers. An average of more than ten raw reads was observed per unique TCR and UMI combination.

Overall study findings and caveats: Expanded intratumoral alpha and beta TCR counts tracked tumor mutation counts.

On each TCR cDNA molecule, a unique molecular identifier was present. Each CDR3 protein is one row after TCRdb ran MiXCR on the 5' RACE reads. The table includes 2,500 to 4,000 distinct CDR3 sequences, roughly 9.2% detected once. In this sample, this clonotype turned up a few times. Its antigen is undetermined. The time point denotes: sample taken at primary tumor resection. Unsorted whole RNA from tumor, nontumor lung or frozen PBMC underwent sequencing. The CDR3 sequence is 13 residues long. Losses at the gene ends were 8 bases for V and 5 bases for J; bases not matched to a gene: 7. CDR1 is MDHEN and CDR2 is SYDVKM in the germline V gene.

V and J are TRBV28 and TRBJ1-1; 8 nucleotides align to TRBD1. This TCR came from a male donor with early-stage non-small cell lung cancer. The specimen was lung tumor tissue, collected at surgery. CDR3 loop: CASYQTGGTEAFF. CDR3 DNA sequence: TGTGCCAGCTACCAAACAGGGGGAACTGAAGCTTTCTTT.